This is a list of T cell receptor beta chains from one sample in a study of blood T cell repertoires in COVID-19. Clones were read by immunoSEQ multiplex PCR, and TCRdb kept only the in-frame ones, dropping some. Of under 250,000 clones listed, roughly 80% are singletons. Sequencing was carried out using peripheral blood. These receptors were taken from a woman of 80 years or more with acute or convalescent COVID-19. The conserved cysteine and the conserved F or W are not part of the CDR3 here.

TRBJ2-3,13,TRBV9,ASSVGQDRADTQY
TRBJ2-1,12,TRBV9,ASSVGTSYNEQF
TRBJ1-5,14,TRBV27,ASSPGQAFSNQPQH
TRBJ2-3,11,TRBV30,AWTSGNTDTQY
TRBJ2-3,13,TRBV3-1/TRBV3-2,ASSQDVASTDTQY
TRBJ1-6,10,TRBV27,ASSLVVFPLH
TRBJ2-1,11,TRBV18,ASSPKETGEQF
TRBJ2-5,13,TRBV2,ASSGPGTGKETQY
TRBJ2-7,16,TRBV5-1,ASSLRAAGQGDAYEQY
TRBJ2-7,12,TRBV4-2,ASRSTGSAYEQY
TRBJ1-1,11,TRBV29-1,SVSDIRQTEAF
TRBJ1-6,13,TRBV5-1,ASSKQGGFDSPLH
TRBJ2-3,13,TRBV6-2/TRBV6-3,ASSLTSGVADTQY
TRBJ2-1,11,TRBV2,ASRRGERNEQF
TRBJ1-1,13,TRBV5-5,ASSLASRVMGEAF
TRBJ2-7,16,TRBV11-2,ASSLTDSRGGSIYEQY
TRBJ1-1,11,TRBV27,ASSQTTNTEAF
TRBJ2-7,12,TRBV5-1,ASSLWWERDEQY
TRBJ2-1,16,TRBV4-1,ASSQGGIRRTFYNEQF
TRBJ1-5,11,TRBV5-6,ASSLSVNQPQH
TRBJ2-3,15,TRBV24-1,ATSGWEAGSRIDTQY
TRBJ1-3,12,TRBV6-5,ASSYLSSGNTIY
TRBJ2-1,15,TRBV7-2,ASSLTSGGAIGNEQF